This T cell receptor (beta chain) was sequenced during a study of T cell clones after liver transplantation. Notes on the study in general: Graft donor-reactive T cells may have migrated into the graft rather than being deleted. Compared with third party-reactive sequences, donor-reactive ones declined more, independent of withdrawal success.

Sequencing was performed with immunoSEQ multiplex PCR; in TCRdb, only in-frame clones are kept and a portion is missing. The top ten hold approximately 0.88% of the sample, which has 95,000 to 130,000 clones, 90% seen once. This clone was seen once. The antigen is undetermined. Germline CDR1 and CDR2: MNHEY and SVGAGI. The CDR3 runs 15 residues. The J segment lost 3 bases and the V segment lost 7 bases, leaving 10 bases of the junction unmatched. This receptor was identified in a human patient who received a liver transplant. The graft donor may be the source of some T cells. The rearrangement uses TRBV6-5 and TRBJ2-5; TRBD1 matches at 8 bases. The source was CD4+ T cells from blood, collected 12 months after liver transplant. CDR3 coding DNA: TGTGCCAGCAAAGGAGGGACAGGAGGGGAAGAGACCCAGTACTTC. Translation: CASKGGTGGEETQYF.